This is a list of T cell receptor beta chains from one sample in a study of cytomegalovirus exposure and HLA in healthy donors. The protocol was immunoSEQ multiplex PCR, while the TCRdb copy is restricted to in-frame clones and leaves out a portion. This sample has 100,000 to 150,000 clones, with 74% found just once. Sequencing input: PBMCs. The source of these receptors is a woman in her fifties or sixties in good health and CMV-seropositive. CDR3s include the opening cysteine and the closing phenylalanine or tryptophan. The D gene is left open where the match is weak. Expanded clones are given a class, and other clones once, few, many or no size at all.

D gene	V gene	clone size	J gene	CDR3 DNA	CDR3 protein
NA	TRBV5-6	NA	TRBJ2-3	TGTGCCAGCAGCTTATTTCGAACTAGCACAGATACGCAGTATTTT	CASSLFRTSTDTQYF
NA	TRBV4-1	NA	TRBJ2-5	TGCGCCAGCAGCCCAGGGGGGAAAGAGACCCAGTACTTC	CASSPGGKETQYF
TRBD1	TRBV19	few	TRBJ1-3	TGTGCCAGTACGGGACAGACGGAAAACACCATATATTTT	CASTGQTENTIYF
TRBD1	TRBV9	NA	TRBJ2-5	TGTGCCAGCAGCGTCAACAGGGGGGCGGGGGAGACCCAGTACTTC	CASSVNRGAGETQYF
NA	TRBV5-6	NA	TRBJ2-6	TGTGCCAGCACCTTGGCCGGGGGGCAATGGGCCAACGTCCTGACTTTC	CASTLAGGQWANVLTF
TRBD1	TRBV18	NA	TRBJ1-1	TGTGCCAGCTCACCACCGACCGGGGACAGGGACACTGAAGCTTTCTTT	CASSPPTGDRDTEAFF
TRBD1	TRBV5-8	NA	TRBJ2-5	TGTGCCAGCAGCCCAACCCGGGGGGACAGGGGGGAGACCCAGTACTTC	CASSPTRGDRGETQYF
TRBD2	TRBV4-2	NA	TRBJ2-5	TGTGCCAGCAGCCCGATGACTAGCGGGGGGGCCCGAGAGACCCAGTACTTC	CASSPMTSGGARETQYF
NA	TRBV10-1	NA	TRBJ2-3	TGCGCCAGCAGTGCCGGAGATACGCAGTATTTT	CASSAGDTQYF
NA	TRBV6-6	NA	TRBJ2-7	TGTGCCAGCAGGCCGACTGCGGAAACCTACGAGCAGTACTTC	CASRPTAETYEQYF
NA	TRBV12-5	NA	TRBJ1-5	TGTGCTAGTGGTTTGGAGGAGCGTCAGCCCCAGCATTTT	CASGLEERQPQHF
TRBD1	TRBV28	NA	TRBJ1-5	TGTGCCAGCAGTAAGGGGGGACAGCCTTTCAATCAGCCCCAGCATTTT	CASSKGGQPFNQPQHF
TRBD1	TRBV28	NA	TRBJ2-7	TGTGCCAGCAGTTTGCAGGGGGTCCACGAGCAGTACTTC	CASSLQGVHEQYF
TRBD1	TRBV7-3	NA	TRBJ2-1	TGTGCCAGCAGCGTACAGGGGGCGTACAATGAGCAGTTCTTC	CASSVQGAYNEQFF
TRBD1	TRBV30	NA	TRBJ2-6	TGTGCCTGGAACCGGGACAGGGTCCCCTCTGGGGCCAACGTCCTGACTTTC	CAWNRDRVPSGANVLTF
TRBD1	TRBV27	NA	TRBJ2-7	TGTGCCAGCATGACAGGGGGCTTCTACGAGCAGTACTTC	CASMTGGFYEQYF
NA	TRBV29-1	NA	TRBJ2-5	TGCAGCGTTGCCAAGACCGGGTCCCAGACCCAGTACTTC	CSVAKTGSQTQYF
TRBD2	TRBV9	NA	TRBJ2-7	TGTGCCAGCAGCGTAAAACTAGCGGGGGGGTCCCCTCCCTACGAGCAGTACTTC	CASSVKLAGGSPPYEQYF
TRBD1	TRBV6-6	once	TRBJ2-7	TGTGCCAGCAGGGAGGACAGGTCCTACGAGCAGTACTTC	CASREDRSYEQYF
TRBD2	TRBV7-6	NA	TRBJ2-7	TGTGCCAGCAGCTCTAGCCAGACTAGCTTGTACAGCTACGAGCAGTACTTC	CASSSSQTSLYSYEQYF
NA	TRBV11-2	few	TRBJ2-2	TGTGCCAGCAGCTTGACCGACAGCCGCACCGGGGAGCTGTTTTTT	CASSLTDSRTGELFF
NA	TRBV5-1	NA	TRBJ1-1	TGCGCCAGCAGCTTGGCGGTATGGACTGAAGCTTTCTTT	CASSLAVWTEAFF
TRBD1	TRBV7-6	NA	TRBJ1-1	TGTGCCAGAGAGGGACAGGGGGCCGTTGAAGCTTTCTTT	CAREGQGAVEAFF
NA	TRBV7-3	NA	TRBJ2-1	TGTGCCAGCAGCCCTACGGGGTTCTTCGACAATGAGCAGTTCTTC	CASSPTGFFDNEQFF
TRBD2	TRBV4-2	NA	TRBJ2-3	TGTGCCAGCAGCCAAGATGCCGAGCGGGGGGCCAAGGGATCGCAGTATTTT	CASSQDAERGAKGSQYF
TRBD2	TRBV4-3	NA	TRBJ2-5	TGCGCCAGCAGCCAAGATTTCCGGGGGGGTCGGGAGACCCAGTACTTC	CASSQDFRGGRETQYF
TRBD1	TRBV27	NA	TRBJ2-7	TGTGCCAGCAGTTTAATGGGACAGGGGCGGTACGAGCAGTACTTC	CASSLMGQGRYEQYF
NA	TRBV15	medium-sized	TRBJ2-3	TGTGCCACCAGCGGAGATTTAGCGGAGTCCTACACAGATACGCAGTATTTT	CATSGDLAESYTDTQYF
NA	TRBV9	NA	TRBJ2-7	TGTGCCAGCAGCGCTGGCCGCAACGTTAACGAGCAGTACTTC	CASSAGRNVNEQYF
NA	TRBV6-1	few	TRBJ2-7	TGTGCCAGCAGTGGCAGGGATGGGTTCGTGCAGTACTTC	CASSGRDGFVQYF
NA	TRBV5-1	NA	TRBJ2-3	TGCGCCAGCGCGAGCAGCACAGATACGCAGTATTTT	CASASSTDTQYF
NA	TRBV7-9	NA	TRBJ1-4	TGTGCCAGCAGCTTGGGGCAATCAGGGTTCCGTGAAAAACTGTTTTTT	CASSLGQSGFREKLFF
NA	TRBV30	NA	TRBJ2-7	TGTGCCTGGTCCTTAGCCTACGAGCAGTACTTC	CAWSLAYEQYF
NA	TRBV5-8	NA	TRBJ2-5	TGTGCCAGCAGCTTCCCCTCCGCAGGCACGGAGACCCAGTACTTC	CASSFPSAGTETQYF
NA	TRBV6-5	NA	TRBJ2-7	TGTGCCAGCAGTTACTCTGGGGCAGATCGCCGCGAGCAGTACTTC	CASSYSGADRREQYF
TRBD1	TRBV28	NA	TRBJ1-5	TGTGCCAGCTATTCCGGCCAGGGGGCTTTTAATCAGCCCCAGCATTTT	CASYSGQGAFNQPQHF
NA	TRBV9	NA	TRBJ2-1	TGTGCCAGCAGCGTCCTCCCCGGGAATGAGCAGTTCTTC	CASSVLPGNEQFF
TRBD2	TRBV4-3	NA	TRBJ2-1	TGCGCCAGCAGCCAAGATCGATCTAGCGGGGTTTACAATGAGCAGTTCTTC	CASSQDRSSGVYNEQFF
NA	TRBV30	NA	TRBJ2-7	TGTGCCTGGTCCTCGGGCTACGAGCAGTACTTC	CAWSSGYEQYF
TRBD2	TRBV10-1	NA	TRBJ2-3	TGCGCCAGCAGTGAGGCTAGCGGGGGGGCCACAGATACGCAGTATTTT	CASSEASGGATDTQYF
NA	TRBV5-4	once	TRBJ1-5	TGTGCCAGCAGCTTGGCCGGGGGATCTAATCAGCCCCAGCATTTT	CASSLAGGSNQPQHF
NA	TRBV19	NA	TRBJ2-6	TGTGCCAGTACCAGGGGTTCTGGGGCCAACGTCCTGACTTTC	CASTRGSGANVLTF
TRBD2	TRBV18	NA	TRBJ2-1	TGTGCCAGCTCACCACTAGCGGGGGGAATGAATGAGCAGTTCTTC	CASSPLAGGMNEQFF
NA	TRBV5-1	NA	TRBJ1-3	TGCGCCAGCAGCTTGGCACTAGGGACTGGAAACACCATATATTTT	CASSLALGTGNTIYF
NA	TRBV18	NA	TRBJ1-2	TGTGCCAGCTCACCTATACAGGGTTCGACCGTTAACTATGGCTACACCTTC	CASSPIQGSTVNYGYTF
TRBD2	TRBV28	NA	TRBJ2-1	TGTGCCAGCAGTACAGCGGGGGGGCCAGAGTTCTTC	CASSTAGGPEFF
TRBD2	TRBV9	NA	TRBJ2-7	TGTGCCAGCAGCGTAGTCGGGGGGGCTTTAATCGACGAGCAGTACTTC	CASSVVGGALIDEQYF
NA	TRBV4-3	medium-sized	TRBJ1-2	TGCGCCAGCAGCCAAGATTGGGCAGGGGAAAGTGTTAACTATGGCTACACCTTC	CASSQDWAGESVNYGYTF
TRBD1	TRBV9	NA	TRBJ1-3	TGTGCCAGCAGCTTGGGGACAGGGGGTCTCTCTGGAAACACCATATATTTT	CASSLGTGGLSGNTIYF